This T cell receptor (beta chain) was documented in a study of T cell responses to AZD1222 COVID-19 vaccine. The V gene lost 4 bases and the J gene lost 6 bases, with 6 bases spanning the gap. CDR1 and CDR2 from the germline V gene are SEHNR and FQNEAQ (reference sequence). This CDR3 is 12 amino acids long. Study results and limitations: Among vaccine-associated CD4 TCRs, coverage spanned spike, with dominance at 160-218 and 743-854. After the peak T cell response, and only then, were repertoires sampled. Reports say nearly half of spike-specific TCRs go after unmutated variant regions. Spike-specific TCR breadth and depth went up after people got two AZD1222 doses.

With regard to this clone: Its antigen is not known.

The table came from immunoSEQ multiplex PCR; TCRdb's copy has only in-frame clones and leaves some out. The top ten clones hold 1.5% to 2% of a sample with 100,000 to 150,000 clones, around 90% of them seen once. The J gene is TRBJ1-4, the V gene TRBV7-9; D unresolved. The specimen was peripheral blood, collected 28 days after the second AZD1222 dose. This sequence originates from an adult who received the AZD1222 COVID-19 vaccine. The CDR3 region has the DNA TGTGCCAGCAGCTCACCGGATGAAAAACTGTTTTTT. Protein product: CASSSPDEKLFF.